The 20 T cell receptor beta chains in this list originate from one sample, sequenced in a study of regulatory T cells in long-lasting Graves disease. Time point described: newly diagnosed GD, antithyroid drugs for less than 3 months. Making the TCR library involved RNA that had been extracted from PBMCs. Combining iRepertoire HTBI primers with Arm-PCR of CDR3 regions, the authors built TCR beta libraries. TCRdb ran MiXCR on the multiplex PCR reads and lists one entry per CDR3 protein. The repertoire holds about 530,000 distinct CDR3 sequences, with roughly 15% as singletons. The sample was also linked to a second study, of T cells in Graves' hyperthyroidism and ophthalmopathy.

This specimen consisted of peripheral blood mononuclear cells (PBMCs), obtained at new diagnosis, from a patient treated with antithyroid drugs. Receptors originate from a woman aged 35-60 years with Graves disease.

This clonotype has at least ten counts. V gene TRBV6-1 combines with J gene TRBJ2-6, with 9 bases aligning to TRBD2. This CDR3 comprises 15 residues. The J segment lost 3 bases and the V segment lost 9 bases, leaving 6 bases of the junction unmatched. Germline lookup yields CDR1 MNHNS and CDR2 SASEGT. CDR3 sequence: CASQASGVGANVLTF. In DNA form, the CDR3 reads TGTGCCAGTCAAGCTAGCGGGGTTGGGGCCAACGTCCTGACTTTC.

Ten or more counts support this clonotype. A read error may produce the germline difference seen at one junction end. The V and J genes are TRBV6-2 or TRBV6-3 and TRBJ1-2, with 8 bases identical to TRBD1. CDR3 length: 11 residues. Germline CDR1 is MNHEY and CDR2 is SVGEGT. The CDR3 loop reads CASSGQGGNQF. The CDR3 DNA is TGTGCCAGCAGCGGACAGGGAGGGAATCAATTC.

This rearrangement joins TRBV20-1 to TRBJ2-7; the D gene is possibly TRBD2 (5 bases). Trimming removed 7 bases at V and 6 bases at J, with 13 bases between. Germline V gene sequence: CDR1 DFQATT, CDR2 SNEGSKA (reference sequence). This CDR3 is 11 amino acids long. The CDR3 DNA is TGCAGTGGTAAGATCGAGGGCGAGCAGTACTTC. Translating gives CSGKIEGEQYF.

This clonotype was found a few times. The chain combines TRBV11-2 with TRBJ1-6; D is uncertain. Germline V CDR1 and CDR2: SGHAT, FQNNGV. The length of the CDR3 is 13 residues. Deletions cut 1 base from V and 9 bases from J, with 7 bases between. This CDR3 is CASSLGELSPLHF. In DNA, the CDR3 is TGTGCCAGCAGCTTAGGAGAGCTTTCACCCCTCCACTTT.

The chain employs TRBV6-1 and TRBJ2-1, with 7 bases matching TRBD1. The closer fit of TRBJ2-5 to the DNA end suggests the J call may be wrong. There are 15 residues in the CDR3. Germline V gene data show CDR1 as MNHNS and CDR2 as SASEGT. The CDR3 nucleotides read TGTGCCAGCAGCCCTTACAGGGGAACCCAAGAGACCCAGTACTTC. Amino acids: CASSPYRGTQETQYF.

The genes are TRBV7-9 and TRBJ2-1; D is undetermined. V was trimmed by 0 bases and J by 5 bases, leaving 5 bases between them. Germline V gene lookup returns CDR1 SEHNR and CDR2 FQNEAQ (reference sequence). The CDR3 is 13 residues long. CDR3 bases: TGTGCCAGCAGCTTAGCGACCCACAATGAGCAGTTCTTC. Encoded protein: CASSLATHNEQFF.

This clonotype was detected a few times. This chain uses TRBV6-1 with TRBJ1-2, with D possibly being TRBD1 (6 bases). The CDR3 has 14 residues. CDR1 MNHNS and CDR2 SASEGT come from the germline V gene. The V end lost 5 bases, the J end lost 7 bases, and 17 bases lay between the germline ends. CDR3 region: CASSLHWGAPGYTF. The CDR3 nucleotides read TGTGCCAGCAGTCTACACTGGGGGGCTCCTGGCTACACCTTC.

This clonotype was recorded many times. The CDR3 region has the DNA TGCGCCAGCAGCTTGAGCCCCACAGGGGTGGCAACTGAAGCTTTCTTT. This translates into CASSLSPTGVATEAFF. V and J are TRBV5-1 and TRBJ1-1; TRBD1 agrees at 7 bases. Germline trimming cut 1 base from V and 5 bases from J; bases unmatched to any gene: 11. The V gene's germline CDR1 is SGHRS and CDR2 YFSETQ. CDR3 size: 16 residues. Looking up the rest from reference TRBV5-1 and TRBJ1-1 gives the full variable domain: KAGVTQTPRYLIKTRGQQVTLSCSPISGHRSVSWYQQTPGQGLQFLFEYFSETQRNKGNFPGRFSGRQFSNSRSEMNVSTLELGDSALYLCASSLSPTGVATEAFFGQGTRLTVV.

The chain joins TRBV7-9 to TRBJ1-1; 9 bases are a match to TRBD1. Trimming removed 6 bases from V and 3 bases from J; junction bases left unmatched: 5. From germline, CDR1 is SEHNR and CDR2 FQNEAQ (reference sequence). This CDR3 spans 14 amino acids. CDR3 sequence (DNA): TGTGCCAGCAGTCGGACAGGGGCGGACACTGAAGCTTTCTTT. Its translation: CASSRTGADTEAFF.

This clonotype was picked up a small number of times. This chain joins TRBV10-3 and TRBJ2-5; TRBD2 matches 10 bases. This CDR3 contains 14 residues. V lost 10 bases and J lost 5; bases outside the gene matches: 10. Germline V CDR1 and CDR2: ENHRY, SYGVKD. The DNA for the CDR3 is TGTGCCACTGAGAATAGCGGGGGGTTTGAGACCCAGTACTTC. Protein product: CATENSGGFETQYF.

This clonotype was seen only a few times. This chain uses TRBV20-1 with TRBJ1-2, with TRBD1 matching 9 bases. The CDR3 sequence is 16 residues long. Losses at the gene ends were 3 bases for V and 5 bases for J; bases not matched to a gene: 13. Germline CDR1 is DFQATT and CDR2 is SNEGSKA (reference sequence). CDR3 in DNA: TGCAGTGCTAGCGCAGGGGGACAGGGCAGAGGTTATGGCTACACCTTC. Translation gives CSASAGGQGRGYGYTF.

The table lists this clonotype with many counts. The V gene is TRBV10-3, the J gene TRBJ1-5; no firm D call. The germline gives CDR1 ENHRY, CDR2 SYGVKD. This CDR3 has 13 amino acids. Trimming removed 6 bases from V and 5 bases from J, with 11 bases in between. The CDR3 loop is CAIRAGLDQPQHF. The DNA for the CDR3 is TGTGCCATCAGGGCGGGTTTAGATCAGCCCCAGCATTTT.

The V and J genes are TRBV6-1 and TRBJ1-5; D might be TRBD1 (6 bases). Germline CDR1 and CDR2: MNHNS and SASEGT. The length of the CDR3 is 15 residues. The V gene lost 2 bases and the J gene lost 7 bases, with 15 bases spanning the gap. CDR3 bases: TGTGCCAGCAGTGAATGGGTACAGGGCGGGCAGCCCCAGCATTTT. As protein: CASSEWVQGGQPQHF.

This clonotype showed up just a few times. The J gene is TRBJ2-5, the V gene TRBV12-3 or TRBV12-4; D remains unclear. The CDR3 contains 17 residues. V lost 4 bases and J lost 8, with 26 bases in between. CDR3: CASSSREGVRVEKTQYF. The CDR3 DNA reads as TGTGCCAGCAGTTCCCGTGAAGGAGTCCGAGTCGAGAAAACCCAGTACTTC.

The CDR3 here is CSARGGGARTDTQYF. CDR3 coding DNA: TGCAGTGCTAGGGGCGGGGGGGCACGAACGGATACGCAGTATTTT. The chain carries TRBV20-1 and TRBJ2-3; 9 bases align to TRBD2. Trimming cost V 3 bases and J 6 bases; bases outside gene matches: 10. The CDR3 is 15 residues long. CDR1 and CDR2 (germline): DFQATT, SNEGSKA (reference sequence).

This chain connects TRBV19 to TRBJ1-2; D not resolved. V was shortened by 7 bases and J by 0 bases, with 15 bases between the two germline ends. This CDR3 has 15 amino acids. Germline CDR1 is LNHDA and CDR2 is SQIVND (reference sequence). The CDR3 region is CASKMGPGANYGYTF. The DNA of the CDR3 is TGTGCCAGTAAAATGGGTCCAGGAGCTAACTATGGCTACACCTTC.

Ten or more counts support this clonotype. The V call is TRBV12-3 or TRBV12-4, the J call TRBJ1-1; TRBD1 is a possible D gene (5 bases). This CDR3 is built from 15 residues. The germline V and J ends were trimmed by 5 bases and 1 base, with 14 bases remaining between them. CDR3 loop: CASSPQGGGNTEAFF. The CDR3 DNA reads TGTGCCAGCAGTCCTCAGGGCGGGGGGAACACTGAAGCTTTCTTT.

The gene calls are TRBV29-1 and TRBJ2-5; D is possibly TRBD2 (5 bases). The germline gives CDR1 SQVTM, CDR2 ANQGSEA. This CDR3 comprises 15 residues. The germline V and J ends were trimmed by 4 bases and 4 bases, with 19 bases remaining between them. For the CDR3, the DNA is TGCAGCGTTGGAACAAGCGGATTGGACTTAGAGACCCAGTACTTC. This codes for CSVGTSGLDLETQYF.

The chain is built from TRBV7-9 and TRBJ2-3; D may be TRBD1 (6 bases). Deletions cut 2 bases from V and 0 bases from J, with 12 bases between. CDR3 length: 16 residues. Germline V gives CDR1 SEHNR, CDR2 FQNEAQ (reference sequence). Written as DNA, the CDR3 is TGTGCCAGCAGCTTAACAGGGAGAGCTAGCACAGATACGCAGTATTTT. Protein product: CASSLTGRASTDTQYF.

This chain links TRBV5-1 with TRBJ2-5, with D perhaps TRBD1 (5 bases). Trimming removed 3 bases from V and 2 bases from J, with 14 bases in between. Germline V gene sequence: CDR1 SGHRS, CDR2 YFSETQ. The CDR3 has 15 residues. CDR3 nucleotides: TGCGCCAGCAGCTCCTCTCTGACAGAACAAGAGACCCAGTACTTC. Encoded protein: CASSSSLTEQETQYF.